Listed below are T cell receptor beta chains from one sample, sequenced in a study of T cell repertoires in cytomegalovirus infection. MiXCR was run by TCRdb on the reads, yielding one entry per CDR3 protein. The sample has 300,000 to 400,000 distinct CDR3 sequences; 15% to 20% are singletons. The sequencing sample was made of PBMCs. The receptors shown here come from a human donor in good health (CMV status not recorded). Some clones in this sample may be carry-over from other donors' samples. Each CDR3 is given with its conserved first and last residue. D genes are given only for firm matches. Size is omitted from some rows. Given values are once, few, many or a class for expanded clones.

>TRBV4-1|.|TRBJ1-5|TRBD1
TGCGCCAGCAGCGGGACAGGGTCGTATCAGCCCCAGCATTTT
CASSGTGSYQPQHF
>TRBV6-6|few|TRBJ2-7|.
TGTGCCAGCAGTTACAGTTTCTACGAGCAGTACTTC
CASSYSFYEQYF
>TRBV5-1|.|TRBJ2-3|.
TGCGCCAGCAGCATAAAATCAGATACGCAGTATTTT
CASSIKSDTQYF
>TRBV28|.|TRBJ2-5|.
TGTGCCAGCAGTACCCCCTCGTGGCAAGAGACCCAGTACTTC
CASSTPSWQETQYF
>TRBV7-2|many|TRBJ2-2|TRBD2
TGTGCCAGCAGCAACCCGGGACTAAACACCGGGGAGCTGTTTTTT
CASSNPGLNTGELFF
>TRBV6-1|few|TRBJ1-5|.
TGTGCCAGCAGTCGCGGGACCAACAAAAACAATCAGCCCCAGCATTTT
CASSRGTNKNNQPQHF
>TRBV29-1|few|TRBJ2-6|.
TGCAGCGCCCGAGGACACTCTGGGGCCAACGTCCTGACTTTC
CSARGHSGANVLTF
>TRBV7-2|many|TRBJ2-1|TRBD1
TGTGCCAGCAGCCCCCTGCGACAGGGGGCGAATGAGCAGTTCTTC
CASSPLRQGANEQFF
>TRBV10-3|.|TRBJ1-1|.
TGTGCCACCAGCAGGGACGTGAACACTGAAGCTTTCTTT
CATSRDVNTEAFF
>TRBV6-1|many|TRBJ2-7|TRBD2
TGTGCCAGCAAGACTAGCCTCTACGAGCAGTACTTC
CASKTSLYEQYF
>TRBV7-9|many|TRBJ2-7|TRBD2
TGTGCCAGCAGCGGGACGTCTAGCGGGAGGGGCAACGAGCAGTACTTC
CASSGTSSGRGNEQYF
>TRBV7-6|many|TRBJ2-1|.
TGTGCCAGCAGCTTAGGGGGGGTGCGGGATGAGCAGTTCTTC
CASSLGGVRDEQFF
>TRBV27|.|TRBJ1-5|.
TGTGCCAGCAGTCCATATTATAGCAATCAGCCCCAGCATTTT
CASSPYYSNQPQHF
>TRBV4-1|few|TRBJ2-7|.
TGCGCCAGCAGCCAAGAATGGGGGGTGAGCGAGCAGTACTTC
CASSQEWGVSEQYF
>TRBV11-2|few|TRBJ2-7|.
TGTGCCAGCAGCCCCGGGACTACAGGGCTCTACGAGCAGTACTTC
CASSPGTTGLYEQYF